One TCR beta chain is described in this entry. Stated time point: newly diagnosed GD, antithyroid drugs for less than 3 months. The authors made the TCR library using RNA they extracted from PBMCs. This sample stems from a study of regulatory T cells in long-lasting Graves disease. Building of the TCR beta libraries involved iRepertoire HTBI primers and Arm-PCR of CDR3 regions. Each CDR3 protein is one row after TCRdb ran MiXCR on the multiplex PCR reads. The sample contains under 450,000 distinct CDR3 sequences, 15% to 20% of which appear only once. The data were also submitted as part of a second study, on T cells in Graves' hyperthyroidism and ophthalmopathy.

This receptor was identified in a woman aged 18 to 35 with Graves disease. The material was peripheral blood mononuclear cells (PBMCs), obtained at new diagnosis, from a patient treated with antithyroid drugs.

Here the CDR3 reads CASSGGTRAGETQYF. The CDR3 DNA sequence: TGTGCCAGCAGTGGCGGGACTAGGGCCGGGGAGACCCAGTACTTC. The gene calls are TRBV2 and TRBJ2-5; 8 positions agree with TRBD2. The trim removed 4 bases at V and 5 bases at J, leaving 9 bases unmatched. This CDR3 contains 15 residues. From germline, CDR1 is SNHLY and CDR2 FYNNEI.